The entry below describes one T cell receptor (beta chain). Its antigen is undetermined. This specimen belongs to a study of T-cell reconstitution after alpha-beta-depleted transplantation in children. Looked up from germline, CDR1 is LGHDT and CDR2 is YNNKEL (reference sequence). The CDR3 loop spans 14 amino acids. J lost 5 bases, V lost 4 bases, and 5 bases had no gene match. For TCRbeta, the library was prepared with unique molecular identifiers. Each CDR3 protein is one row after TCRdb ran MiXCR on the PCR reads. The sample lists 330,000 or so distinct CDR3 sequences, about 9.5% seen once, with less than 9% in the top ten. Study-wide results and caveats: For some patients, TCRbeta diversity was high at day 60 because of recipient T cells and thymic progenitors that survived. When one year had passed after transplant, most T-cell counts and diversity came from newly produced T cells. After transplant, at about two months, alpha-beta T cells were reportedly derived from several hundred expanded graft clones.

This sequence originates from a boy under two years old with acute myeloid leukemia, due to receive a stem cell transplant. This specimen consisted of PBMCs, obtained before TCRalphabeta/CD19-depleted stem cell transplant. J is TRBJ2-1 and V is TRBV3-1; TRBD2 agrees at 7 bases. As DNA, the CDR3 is TGTGCCAGCAGCCTTGGACTAGTACACAATGAGCAGTTCTTC. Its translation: CASSLGLVHNEQFF.